One and the same sample provided the 18 T cell receptor beta chains below, sequenced in a study of blood T cell repertoires in COVID-19. Generated by immunoSEQ multiplex PCR, the TCRdb table keeps only in-frame clones and is missing some. The sample lists roughly 50,000 clones; about 90% were seen once. Material: peripheral blood. The receptors here all came from an elderly man with acute or convalescent COVID-19.

The chain couples TRBV7-9 to TRBJ1-5; TRBD1 matches at 8 bases. V was pared by 5 bases and J by 0 bases, with 9 bases of the junction left unmatched. The CDR3 contains 17 residues. Germline V lookup: CDR1 SEHNR, CDR2 FQNEAQ (reference sequence). The DNA for the CDR3 is TGTGCCAGCAGCCCGGACAGGGAAAAGTATAGCAATCAGCCCCAGCATTTT. It codes for CASSPDREKYSNQPQHF.

The J gene is TRBJ2-3, the V gene TRBV19; TRBD2 aligns across 8 bases. The CDR3 consists of 16 residues. The germline CDR1 and CDR2 sequences are LNHDA and SQIVND (reference sequence). V was clipped by 7 bases and J by 2 bases; unmatched bases: 11. CDR3 DNA sequence: TGTGCCAGTAATTCGGGAAGAGCGGGGGTCACAGATACGCAGTATTTT. It codes for CASNSGRAGVTDTQYF.

CDR3 coding DNA: TGTGCCAGCAGCTTTCGGGGTGGCAAAAACATTCAGTACTTC. Protein sequence: CASSFRGGKNIQYF. This sequence joins TRBV5-6 and TRBJ2-4, with D possibly matching TRBD2 (5 bases). The CDR3 loop spans 14 amino acids. The germline V gene has CDR1 SGHDT and CDR2 YYEEEE. V lost 2 bases and J 3 bases, leaving 9 bases between the germline ends.

The chain combines TRBV19 with TRBJ2-3; 9 bases are shared with TRBD1. This CDR3 comprises 14 residues. V lost 6 bases to trimming and J lost 5 bases; unmatched junction nucleotides: 6. The germline CDR1 and CDR2 sequences are LNHDA and SQIVND (reference sequence). DNA of the CDR3: TGTGCCAGTAGCGAAACAGGGGGCGTAGATACGCAGTATTTT. Its translation is CASSETGGVDTQYF.

The chain has TRBV7-9 and TRBJ1-5; the D gene is possibly TRBD1 (5 bases). The germline V gene has CDR1 SEHNR and CDR2 FQNEAQ (reference sequence). The ends were cut back, 0 bases at V and 9 bases at J, with 12 bases in the middle. This CDR3 is built from 14 residues. Here the CDR3 DNA reads TGTGCCAGCAGCTTAGCGGTGGGGCCGGGGCCCCAGCATTTT. Protein product: CASSLAVGPGPQHF.

V is TRBV7-8 and J is TRBJ1-5; tentative D call: TRBD1 (6 bases). The CDR3 runs 14 residues. Trimming took off 5 bases at V and 5 bases at J, with 13 bases between the two ends. Germline CDR1 reads SGHVS; CDR2 reads FQNEAQ. In DNA, the CDR3 is TGTGCCAGCAGCCCATCAGGGGTGTATCAGCCCCAGCATTTT. Its translation: CASSPSGVYQPQHF.

The chain is built from TRBV5-5 and TRBJ1-1; 7 bases match TRBD1. The CDR3 has 14 residues. The ends lost 2 bases at V and 4 bases at J; junction bases unmatched: 5. Germline CDR1 SGHKS, CDR2 YYEKEE (reference sequence). The CDR3 DNA reads TGTGCCAGCAGCTTCCCCGCAGGGGGCACTGAAGCTTTCTTT. It is translated as CASSFPAGGTEAFF.

The chain carries TRBV28 and TRBJ2-7; TRBD1 is a possible D gene (5 bases). Trimming cost V 5 bases and J 3 bases, with 17 bases left between them. The CDR3 contains 15 residues. Germline CDR1 MDHEN, CDR2 SYDVKM. In DNA form, the CDR3 reads TGTGCCAGCAGTCCAGGGTACTCCGTCCTCTACGAGCAGTACTTC. Translation gives CASSPGYSVLYEQYF.

This clone appeared a single time. The chain carries TRBV27 and TRBJ2-7; no definite D call. The CDR3 runs to 14 residues. Looked up from germline, CDR1 is MNHEY and CDR2 is SMNVEV (reference sequence). V lost 5 bases, J lost 1 base, and 12 bases lay in between. The CDR3 DNA follows: TGTGCCAGCAGTCTCCGGGTTGCATCCTACGAGCAGTACTTC. It codes for CASSLRVASYEQYF.

DNA of the CDR3: TGTGCCAGCAGCTGGACCCTACAGGGGGGGAATTCACCCCTCCACTTT. The encoded protein is CASSWTLQGGNSPLHF. The chain is built from TRBV5-5 and TRBJ1-6; 8 nucleotides align to TRBD1. Germline V gives CDR1 SGHKS, CDR2 YYEKEE (reference sequence). J was trimmed by 7 bases and V by 3 bases; bases with no gene match: 9. The CDR3 runs 16 residues.

The rearrangement joins TRBV11-2 to TRBJ2-1; TRBD2 matches at 9 bases. Germline loops: CDR1 SGHAT, CDR2 FQNNGV. CDR3 size: 15 residues. Losses at the gene ends were 5 bases for V and 6 bases for J; bases not matched to a gene: 8. CDR3 coding DNA: TGTGCCAGCAGCCTGAGCGGGGGGACATTCAATGAGCAGTTCTTC. This translates into CASSLSGGTFNEQFF.

This sequence joins TRBV19 and TRBJ2-7; TRBD1 agrees at 7 bases. With 9 bases clipped from V and 2 bases from J, the junction kept 10 bases outside the gene matches. This CDR3 spans 14 amino acids. Germline lookup yields CDR1 LNHDA and CDR2 SQIVND (reference sequence). This CDR3 is CASRMGQTTYEQYF. The CDR3 coding sequence is TGTGCCAGCAGGATGGGACAGACAACCTACGAGCAGTACTTC.

This clone was seen more than once but under ten times. The chain carries TRBV11-2 and TRBJ2-3, with unresolved D. CDR1 SGHAT and CDR2 FQNNGV come from the germline V gene. Trimming removed 1 base at V and 1 base at J, with 9 bases between. The CDR3 runs 15 residues. CDR3 protein: CASSLALARTDTQYF. The CDR3 DNA reads TGTGCCAGCAGCTTAGCTCTGGCCCGCACAGATACGCAGTATTTT.

V and J are TRBV18 and TRBJ2-3; D remains unclear. From germline, CDR1 is KGHSH and CDR2 LQKENI. The CDR3 contains 15 residues. The V gene lost 5 bases and the J gene lost 3 bases, with 15 bases spanning the gap. CDR3: CASSWSVGGTDTQYF. CDR3 bases: TGTGCCAGCTCATGGAGCGTGGGTGGGACAGATACGCAGTATTTT.

The chain uses TRBV5-1 and TRBJ1-5; D is unclear. Trimming took 0 bases from V and 5 from J, leaving 9 bases between them. Germline values: CDR1 SGHRS, CDR2 YFSETQ. CDR3 length equals 14 residues. The CDR3 nucleotides are TGCGCCAGCAGCTTGGCGGGGATGGATCAGCCCCAGCATTTT. Translated: CASSLAGMDQPQHF.

This chain joins TRBV5-1 and TRBJ1-1, with D perhaps TRBD1 (5 bases). This CDR3 is 15 amino acids long. Trimming stripped 3 bases from V and 7 bases from J, with 19 bases between. CDR1 SGHRS and CDR2 YFSETQ come from the germline V gene. In DNA form, the CDR3 reads TGCGCCAGCAGCTGGGAAGCCAGGGAGGTAGATGAAGCTTTCTTT. This encodes CASSWEAREVDEAFF.

The gene calls are TRBV29-1 and TRBJ1-2, with 8 positions matching TRBD1. CDR3 length equals 12 residues. Germline V gene lookup returns CDR1 SQVTM and CDR2 ANQGSEA. The V segment lost 6 bases and the J segment 5 bases; nucleotides outside the gene matches: 5. Here the CDR3 reads CSVGQGRYGYTF. CDR3 nucleotides: TGCAGCGTCGGACAGGGAAGGTATGGCTACACCTTC.

This clone has a handful of counts. The chain links TRBV5-4 to TRBJ2-1; 11 bases match TRBD2. From germline, CDR1 is SGHNT and CDR2 YYREEE (reference sequence). V was clipped by 0 bases and J by 7 bases; unmatched bases: 6. The length of the CDR3 is 16 residues. The CDR3 sequence: CASSLALAGGRNEQFF. CDR3 nucleotide sequence: TGTGCCAGCAGCTTGGCTCTAGCGGGGGGTAGGAATGAGCAGTTCTTC.